The text below deals with one T cell receptor (beta chain). Its antigen is unidentified. This sample is part of a study of T cell responses to AZD1222 COVID-19 vaccine. V was clipped by 3 bases and J by 4 bases, with 21 bases between them. The CDR3 consists of 18 residues. CDR1 LGHNA and CDR2 YSLEER come from the germline V gene. Notes on the study in general: After the peak T cell response, and only then, were repertoires sampled. Rises in breadth and depth of Spike-specific TCRs came after two AZD1222 doses. In the spike-specific TCR repertoire, nearly half reportedly target unmutated variant regions.

TCRdb keeps only in-frame clones here, not all; method: immunoSEQ multiplex PCR. The table includes around 130,000 clones, more than 80% detected once. The source material was peripheral blood, sampled 28 days after the second dose of the MenACWY control vaccine. The source of this sequence is an adult who received the MenACWY meningococcal vaccine as a control. The chain uses TRBV4-3 and TRBJ2-2, with D possibly matching TRBD2 (5 bases). The CDR3 DNA is TGCGCCAGCAGCCATCGCGGCAGCCGGCCACTAGGCACCGGGGAGCTGTTTTTT. Translated, it gives CASSHRGSRPLGTGELFF.